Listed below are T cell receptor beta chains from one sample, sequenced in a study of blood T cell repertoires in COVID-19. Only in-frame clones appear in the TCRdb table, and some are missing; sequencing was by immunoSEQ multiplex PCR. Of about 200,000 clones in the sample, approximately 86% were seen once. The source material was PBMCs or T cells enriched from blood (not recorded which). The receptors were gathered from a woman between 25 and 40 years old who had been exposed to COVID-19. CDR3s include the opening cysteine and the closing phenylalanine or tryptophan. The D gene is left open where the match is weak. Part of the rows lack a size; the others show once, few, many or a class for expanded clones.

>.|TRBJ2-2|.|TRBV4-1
CASSQDPRGAGVGELFF
TGCGCCAGCAGCCAAGATCCCCGGGGGGCCGGTGTCGGGGAGCTGTTTTTT
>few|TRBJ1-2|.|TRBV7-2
CASSSTGIPNYGYTF
TGTGCCAGCAGTTCTACAGGGATCCCGAACTATGGCTACACCTTC
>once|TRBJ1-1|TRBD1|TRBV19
CASSPRDRRRTEAFF
TGTGCCAGTAGTCCCCGGGACAGGAGGAGGACTGAAGCTTTCTTT
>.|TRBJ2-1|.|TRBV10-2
CASRDRGTYNEQFF
TGCGCCAGCAGGGACCGAGGGACCTACAATGAGCAGTTCTTC
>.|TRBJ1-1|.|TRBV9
CASSVAGQGRTEAFF
TGTGCCAGCAGCGTAGCTGGCCAGGGAAGGACTGAAGCTTTCTTT
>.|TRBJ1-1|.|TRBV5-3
CARSNGQLNTEAFF
TGTGCCAGAAGCAACGGACAGCTGAACACTGAAGCTTTCTTT
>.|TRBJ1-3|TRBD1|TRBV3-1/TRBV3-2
CASSQFTGVGNTIYF
TGTGCCAGCAGCCAATTTACAGGGGTCGGAAACACCATATATTTT
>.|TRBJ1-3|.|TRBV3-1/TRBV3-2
CASSPSSGNTIYF
TGTGCCAGCAGCCCTTCGAGTGGAAACACCATATATTTT
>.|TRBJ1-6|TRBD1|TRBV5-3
CARSPPGQQNNSPLHF
TGTGCCAGAAGCCCACCGGGACAGCAAAATAATTCACCCCTCCACTTT
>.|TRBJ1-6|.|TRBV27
CASSLGPRNSPLHF
TGTGCCAGCAGTTTAGGGCCTCGGAATTCACCCCTCCACTTT
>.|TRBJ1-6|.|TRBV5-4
CASSLGQPLYNSPLHF
TGTGCCAGCAGCTTGGGACAGCCCCTCTATAATTCACCCCTCCACTTT
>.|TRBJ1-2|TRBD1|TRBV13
CASSSYRDRGGGYTF
TGTGCCAGCAGCTCCTACCGGGACAGGGGGGGTGGCTACACCTTC
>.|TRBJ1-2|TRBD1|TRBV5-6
CASSLIGQGAYGYTF
TGTGCCAGCAGCTTGATCGGACAGGGGGCCTATGGCTACACCTTC
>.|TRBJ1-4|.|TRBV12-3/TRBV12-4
CASRGLGEKLFF
TGTGCCAGCAGGGGCTTAGGTGAAAAACTGTTTTTT
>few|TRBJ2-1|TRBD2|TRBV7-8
CASSRNGGYEQFF
TGTGCCAGCAGCCGGAACGGGGGGTATGAGCAGTTCTTC
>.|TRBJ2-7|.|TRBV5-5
CASSLAVWTAELYEQYF
TGTGCCAGCAGCTTGGCTGTCTGGACAGCTGAACTCTACGAGCAGTACTTC